This T cell receptor (beta chain) was sequenced for a study of cytomegalovirus exposure and HLA in healthy donors. The germline V and J ends were trimmed by 7 bases and 6 bases, with 9 bases remaining between them. This CDR3 is 11 amino acids long. In germline, CDR1 is SNHLY, CDR2 FYNNEI. Of note for this clone: Its antigen is unidentified.

The PCR was carried out with 60 Vbeta primers and 13 Jbeta primers. Original processing notes: In a later analysis, roughly 86 million unique TCR beta chains included roughly 11 million shared by two or more donors. Clones were read by immunoSEQ multiplex PCR, and TCRdb kept only the in-frame ones, dropping some. Clone size and V and J calls were adopted from that table, with D and trimming inferred from the DNA. The sample shows about 140,000 clones, roughly 78% of them seen only once. Regarding the study as a whole: Presence/absence analysis assumed near-uniform sequencing depth across donors.

Sequencing used PBMCs. The chain recombines TRBV2 with TRBJ2-5; possible D gene TRBD2, 5 bases. The sequence derives from a man aged 18 to 29 in good health and CMV-seropositive. The CDR3 loop reads CASIGGKTQYF. In nucleotides, the CDR3 is TGTGCCAGCATTGGAGGAAAGACCCAGTACTTC.